The present entry profiles one TCR beta chain with its context. Germline CDR1 and CDR2: MDHEN and SYDVKM. The CDR3 contains 12 residues. Deletions cut 10 bases from V and 4 bases from J, with 13 bases between. Sequencing used immunoSEQ multiplex PCR; TCRdb keeps in-frame clones, though not all of them. The sample has about 490,000 clones, approximately 85% seen once. The sample comes from a study of blood T cell repertoires in COVID-19. Study as a whole: Sites in the United States, Italy and Spain provided acute and convalescent COVID-19 samples.

The sequenced material came from peripheral blood. The TCR was taken from a human donor in a cohort sampled during active COVID-19. The rearrangement links TRBV28 to TRBJ1-2; no clear D gene. CDR3 residues: CATYGLRYGYTF. CDR3 nucleotide sequence: TGTGCCACCTATGGGCTTCGCTATGGCTACACCTTC.